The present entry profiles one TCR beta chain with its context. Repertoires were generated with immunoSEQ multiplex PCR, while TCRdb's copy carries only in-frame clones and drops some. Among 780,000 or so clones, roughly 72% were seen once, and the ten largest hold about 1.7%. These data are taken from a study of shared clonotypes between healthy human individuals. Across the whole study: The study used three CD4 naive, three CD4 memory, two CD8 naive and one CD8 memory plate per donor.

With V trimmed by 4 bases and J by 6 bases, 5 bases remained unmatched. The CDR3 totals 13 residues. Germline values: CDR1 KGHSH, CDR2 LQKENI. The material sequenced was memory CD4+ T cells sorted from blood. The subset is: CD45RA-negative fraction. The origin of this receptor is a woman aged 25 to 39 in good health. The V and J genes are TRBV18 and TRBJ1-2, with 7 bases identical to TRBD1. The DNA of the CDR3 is TGTGCCAGCTCACGTACAGGGGCGGATGGCTACACCTTC. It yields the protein CASSRTGADGYTF.